Below are 27 T cell receptor beta chains sequenced from a single sample in a study of blood T cell repertoires in COVID-19. Method: immunoSEQ multiplex PCR; TCRdb's copy keeps in-frame clones and lacks some. The sample includes fewer than 450,000 clones, over 75% of them seen just once. Sequencing was done on a sample of PBMCs or T cells enriched from blood (not recorded which). Every receptor here comes from a woman aged 40 to 50 with acute COVID-19.

Details on this clone: The same CDR3 is also encoded by other DNA sequences in this sample. For the CDR3, the DNA is TGTGCCTGGAGTGTACGGGGTTTCACTGAAGCTTTCTTT. Its translation: CAWSVRGFTEAFF. V gene TRBV30 combines with J gene TRBJ1-1; D call uncertain. Germline values: CDR1 GTSNPN, CDR2 SVGIG (reference sequence). V was cut by 0 bases and J by 4 bases, with 9 bases left in between. The CDR3 runs to 13 residues.

The chain employs TRBV10-2 and TRBJ2-1, with D possibly TRBD2 on 5 matching bases. The CDR3 loop spans 16 amino acids. Germline V gene sequence: CDR1 WSHSY, CDR2 SAAADI. The V gene lost 3 bases and the J gene lost 0 bases, with 12 bases spanning the gap. The CDR3 loop is CASSEPGFSSYNEQFF. CDR3 bases: TGCGCCAGCAGTGAACCGGGGTTTAGCTCCTACAATGAGCAGTTCTTC.

The CDR3 spells CASSLGVYRGNTIYF. Here the CDR3 DNA reads TGCGCCAGCAGCTTGGGGGTATACAGGGGAAACACCATATATTTT. This rearrangement joins TRBV5-1 to TRBJ1-3; D is perhaps TRBD1 (5 bases). Germline CDR1 SGHRS, CDR2 YFSETQ. Between the trimmed V and J ends, which lost 0 bases and 4 bases, there was a span of 11 bases. The CDR3 consists of 15 residues.

V gene TRBV12-3 or TRBV12-4 combines with J gene TRBJ1-5; D gene unclear. V was clipped by 6 bases and J by 4 bases, with 7 bases between them. This CDR3 is 12 amino acids long. DNA of the CDR3: TGTGCCAGCAGGTTACAAAATCAGCCCCAGCATTTT. Its protein is CASRLQNQPQHF.

The chain combines TRBV27 with TRBJ2-5; D is possibly TRBD1 (5 bases). This CDR3 has 14 residues. V lost 5 bases and J lost 1, with 11 bases in between. Per germline, CDR1 MNHEY and CDR2 SMNVEV (reference sequence). CDR3 DNA sequence: TGTGCCAGCAGTCTCACAGGATCCCAAGAGACCCAGTACTTC. Translating it yields CASSLTGSQETQYF.

V usage is TRBV5-1 and J usage is TRBJ2-5; no definite D call. Between the trimmed V and J ends, which lost 0 bases and 5 bases, there was a span of 5 bases. The CDR3 has 12 residues. Germline CDR1 and CDR2: SGHRS and YFSETQ. CDR3 nucleotide sequence: TGCGCCAGCAGCTTGGACGGGGAGACCCAGTACTTC. Translating it yields CASSLDGETQYF.

To note about this clone: The sample holds other DNA sequences that translate to the same CDR3. J is TRBJ1-6 and V is TRBV19; 8 bases align to TRBD1. With 4 bases clipped from V and 7 bases from J, the junction kept 3 bases outside the gene matches. CDR1 is LNHDA and CDR2 is SQIVND in the germline V gene (reference sequence). This CDR3 contains 14 residues. CDR3 in amino acids: CASSTTGGNSPLHF. CDR3 DNA: TGTGCCAGTAGTACTACAGGGGGAAATTCACCCCTCCACTTT.

CDR3 in DNA: TGTGCCATCACCGGGACTAGCGGGGTCCCGAGGTCCTACAATGAGCAGTTCTTC. Its protein product is CAITGTSGVPRSYNEQFF. J is TRBJ2-1 and V is TRBV2, with 13 bases that match TRBD2. The CDR3 covers 18 residues. The V gene's germline CDR1 is SNHLY and CDR2 FYNNEI. The V and J ends lost 10 bases and 1 base, in that order; junction bases with no gene match: 13.

The chain combines TRBV11-2 with TRBJ1-1, with a weak D call TRBD1 (6 bases). V lost 2 bases, J lost 4 bases, and 11 bases lay in between. Germline values: CDR1 SGHAT, CDR2 FQNNGV. The CDR3 consists of 14 residues. The CDR3 nucleotides are TGTGCCAGCAGCTTAACAGGGTCTAGCACTGAAGCTTTCTTT. It is translated as CASSLTGSSTEAFF.

This clone has a single count. This sample also contains other DNA sequences that code for the same CDR3. The rearrangement joins TRBV29-1 to TRBJ1-1; 10 bases align to TRBD1. The CDR3 has 13 residues. V shed 6 bases, J shed 1 base, and the junction held 2 bases outside the gene matches. Germline V CDR1 and CDR2: SQVTM, ANQGSEA. CDR3 DNA sequence: TGCAGCGTCAGGACAGGGGGGAACACTGAAGCTTTCTTT. Its protein product is CSVRTGGNTEAFF.

The gene calls are TRBV6-5 and TRBJ2-1; D remains ambiguous. V was pared by 6 bases and J by 3 bases, with 15 bases between. CDR1 MNHEY and CDR2 SVGAGI come from the germline V gene. The CDR3 is made up of 15 amino acids. The CDR3 DNA is TGTGCCAGCAGCCGCCAGGCCCATCTCTACAATGAGCAGTTCTTC. It codes for CASSRQAHLYNEQFF.

The chain couples TRBV5-4 to TRBJ1-2, with D tentatively TRBD1 (6 bases). V was shortened by 0 bases and J by 3 bases, with 12 bases between the two germline ends. Germline loops: CDR1 SGHNT, CDR2 YYREEE (reference sequence). The CDR3 has 15 residues. The CDR3 protein is CASSLVTGPDYGYTF. CDR3 in DNA: TGTGCCAGCAGCTTGGTCACAGGGCCGGACTATGGCTACACCTTC.

This clone has only a few counts. This sequence joins TRBV29-1 and TRBJ1-1; D remains ambiguous. Germline V gene sequence: CDR1 SQVTM, CDR2 ANQGSEA. V was shortened by 3 bases and J by 0 bases, with 8 bases between the two germline ends. This CDR3 spans 13 amino acids. This CDR3 reads CSVDTELNTEAFF. CDR3 in DNA: TGCAGCGTTGACACAGAGCTGAACACTGAAGCTTTCTTT.

V gene TRBV3-1 (or the pseudogene TRBV3-2) combines with J gene TRBJ1-6, with TRBD1 as a possible D gene (5 bases). Germline V gene data show CDR1 as LGHDT and CDR2 as YNNKEL (reference sequence). The V end lost 5 bases, the J end lost 7 bases, and 12 bases lay between the germline ends. The CDR3 contains 14 residues. The DNA of the CDR3 is TGTGCCAGCAGCGGAACAGGTGGGAATTCACCCCTCCACTTT. This sequence encodes CASSGTGGNSPLHF.

The V and J genes are TRBV19 and TRBJ1-1; TRBD1 aligns across 9 bases. This CDR3 has 14 amino acids. Trimming cost V 4 bases and J 7 bases; bases outside gene matches: 7. Germline V lookup: CDR1 LNHDA, CDR2 SQIVND (reference sequence). CDR3 in DNA: TGTGCCAGTAGTACGGGGACAGGGCAAGATGAAGCTTTCTTT. Amino acid sequence: CASSTGTGQDEAFF.

The chain is built from TRBV27 and TRBJ1-5; D call uncertain. CDR3 length: 13 amino acids. V shed 4 bases and J shed 15 bases, with 19 bases lying between them. Germline CDR1 is MNHEY and CDR2 is SMNVEV (reference sequence). The CDR3 nucleotides are TGTGCCAGCAGTTCCAAAATCGGGATGATCGGGCATTTT. This gives the protein CASSSKIGMIGHF.

The chain uses TRBV5-6 and TRBJ1-2; D gene uncertain. Between the trimmed V and J ends, which lost 0 bases and 8 bases, there was a span of 8 bases. Germline V gene data show CDR1 as SGHDT and CDR2 as YYEEEE. This CDR3 region has 12 residues. CDR3 in DNA: TGTGCCAGCAGCTTGGTCCCGGAGGGCTACACCTTC. As protein: CASSLVPEGYTF.

As concerns this clone: Distinct nucleotide sequences in the sample also encode this CDR3. The chain carries TRBV9 and TRBJ1-3; D unclear. The CDR3 length is 14 residues. The germline CDR1 and CDR2 sequences are SGDLS and YYNGEE. Trimming pared 3 bases from V and 0 bases from J, leaving 7 bases between. The CDR3 DNA reads as TGTGCCAGCAGCGCAGATTACTCTGGAAACACCATATATTTT. Translated, it gives CASSADYSGNTIYF.

This clone came up a few times. J is TRBJ2-5 and V is TRBV7-6; 14 nucleotides agree with TRBD2. With V trimmed by 5 bases and J by 4 bases, 9 bases remained unmatched. The CDR3 contains 17 residues. Germline V gives CDR1 SGHVS, CDR2 FNYEAQ. CDR3: CASSQTSGGAGRETQYF. In nucleotides, the CDR3 is TGTGCCAGCAGCCAGACTAGCGGGGGGGCTGGAAGAGAGACCCAGTACTTC. The full variable domain, with the rest looked up from reference TRBV7-6 and TRBJ2-5, is GAGVSQSPRYKVTKRGQDVALRCDPISGHVSLYWYRQALGQGPEFLTYFNYEAQQDKSGLPNDRFSAERPEGSISTLTIQRTEQRDSAMYRCASSQTSGGAGRETQYFGPGTRLLVL.

This chain connects TRBV11-2 to TRBJ2-7, with TRBD1 matching over 9 bases. Germline V CDR1 and CDR2: SGHAT, FQNNGV. Germline trimming cut 5 bases from V and 2 bases from J; bases unmatched to any gene: 7. The CDR3 spans 15 residues. CDR3 in amino acids: CASSTSDRGTYEQYF. The DNA of the CDR3 is TGTGCCAGCAGCACCTCCGACAGGGGGACCTACGAGCAGTACTTC.

This clone was detected only once. The V and J genes are TRBV13 and TRBJ1-1; tentatively, D is TRBD1 (5 bases). Trimming stripped 1 base from V and 7 bases from J, with 19 bases between. The germline V gene encodes CDR1 PRHDT and CDR2 FYEKMQ (reference sequence). This CDR3 comprises 16 residues. CDR3 in DNA: TGTGCCAGCAGCTTAGTGGGGCGGGTGGGGGGAAGTGAAGCTTTCTTT. Its protein is CASSLVGRVGGSEAFF. Filled out from reference TRBV13 and TRBJ1-1, the complete variable domain reads AAGVIQSPRHLIKEKRETATLKCYPIPRHDTVYWYQQGPGQDPQFLISFYEKMQSDKGSIPDRFSAQQFSDYHSELNMSSLELGDSALYFCASSLVGRVGGSEAFFGQGTRLTVV.

This rearrangement joins TRBV2 to TRBJ2-6; 9 bases fit TRBD1. This CDR3 contains 15 residues. The germline V gene has CDR1 SNHLY and CDR2 FYNNEI. V trimming: 5 bases; J trimming: 5 bases; junction bases outside the gene matches: 4. The CDR3 here is CASSNDRGRANVLTF. The CDR3 DNA reads TGTGCCAGCAGTAATGACAGGGGGAGGGCCAACGTCCTGACTTTC.

A few counts support this clone. The V gene is TRBV4-1, the J gene TRBJ1-2; D ambiguous. V lost 3 bases and J lost 3, with 17 bases in between. The germline V gene has CDR1 MGHRA and CDR2 YSYEKL. The CDR3 covers 16 residues. CDR3: CASSQYSGQRDYGYTF. Here the CDR3 DNA reads TGCGCCAGCAGCCAGTATTCCGGGCAGAGGGACTATGGCTACACCTTC.

This clone was picked up one time. This chain joins TRBV6-2 or TRBV6-3 and TRBJ2-7; no firm D call. Germline CDR1 MNHEY, CDR2 SVGEGT. CDR3 length: 12 residues. V was pared by 2 bases and J by 2 bases, with 4 bases between. The CDR3 DNA follows: TGTGCCAGCAGTTACCCCGCCTACGAGCAGTACTTC. Residues: CASSYPAYEQYF.

The chain uses TRBV5-1 and TRBJ1-6; 7 bases align to TRBD1. V shed 0 bases and J 0 bases; nucleotides not matched to a gene: 6. Germline V lookup: CDR1 SGHRS, CDR2 YFSETQ. The CDR3 length is 18 residues. The CDR3 DNA reads as TGCGCCAGCAGCTTGGTCGGGACAGCGAGCTCCTATAATTCACCCCTCCACTTT. Its protein product is CASSLVGTASSYNSPLHF.

The chain has TRBV5-4 and TRBJ2-7; weak D call: TRBD1 (6 bases). Germline CDR1 and CDR2: SGHNT and YYREEE (reference sequence). V lost 3 bases and J lost 9, with 16 bases in between. The CDR3 has 13 amino acids. CDR3 loop: CASSSGTNKRQYF. The CDR3 DNA is TGTGCCAGCAGCTCGGGGACAAATAAGAGGCAGTACTTC.

The genes are TRBV25-1 and TRBJ1-5, with 9 positions matching TRBD1. Germline values: CDR1 MGHDK, CDR2 SYGVNS. V dropped 2 bases and J dropped 7; count of bases not matched to a gene: 6. This CDR3 spans 15 amino acids. This chain's CDR3 is CASSERDRVGQPQHF. CDR3 DNA: TGTGCCAGCAGTGAAAGGGACAGGGTTGGACAGCCCCAGCATTTT.